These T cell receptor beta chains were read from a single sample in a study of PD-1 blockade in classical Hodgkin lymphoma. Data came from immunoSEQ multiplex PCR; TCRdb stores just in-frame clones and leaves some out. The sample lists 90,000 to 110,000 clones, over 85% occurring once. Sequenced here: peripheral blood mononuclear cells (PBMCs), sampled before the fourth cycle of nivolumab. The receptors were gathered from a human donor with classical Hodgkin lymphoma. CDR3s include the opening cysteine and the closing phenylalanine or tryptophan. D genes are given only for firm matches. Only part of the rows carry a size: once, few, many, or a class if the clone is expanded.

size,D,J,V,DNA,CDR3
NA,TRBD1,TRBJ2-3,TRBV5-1,TGCGCCAGCAGCCCCGGGACAGTCGCAGATACGCAGTATTTT,CASSPGTVADTQYF
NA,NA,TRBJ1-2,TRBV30,TGTGCCTGGAGTGTTGTCGGGGCGTGGGGCTATGGCTACACCTTC,CAWSVVGAWGYGYTF
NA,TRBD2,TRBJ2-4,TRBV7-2,TGTGCCAGCAGCTTTTTAGCGGGAGCTTACCTAGCCAAAAACATTCAGTACTTC,CASSFLAGAYLAKNIQYF
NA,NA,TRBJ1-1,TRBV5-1,TGCGCCAGCAGCTTGGACCAGGGACGGAACACTGAAGCTTTCTTT,CASSLDQGRNTEAFF
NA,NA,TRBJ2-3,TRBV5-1,TGCGCCAGCAGCGACGACAGCACAGATACGCAGTATTTT,CASSDDSTDTQYF
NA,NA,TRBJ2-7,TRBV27,TGTGCCAGCAGTTTCCGTTCGGGCAACTACGAGCAGTACTTC,CASSFRSGNYEQYF
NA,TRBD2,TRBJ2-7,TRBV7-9,TGTGCCAGCAGCTTAGGCAGGACTAGACACAACGAGCAGTACTTC,CASSLGRTRHNEQYF
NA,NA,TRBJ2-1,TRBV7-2,TGTGCCAGCAGCTTAGCGGTTAGCAATGAGCAGTTCTTC,CASSLAVSNEQFF
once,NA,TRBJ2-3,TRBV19,TGTGCCAGTAGCCCGAGTCGGGGGCGCGCAGATACGCAGTATTTT,CASSPSRGRADTQYF
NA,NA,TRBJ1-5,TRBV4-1,TGCGCCAGCAGCCAACAGACAGTTAGCAATCAGCCCCAGCATTTT,CASSQQTVSNQPQHF
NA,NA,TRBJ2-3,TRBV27,TGTGCCAGCAGTTTGGGACCTGGTCTTACGCAGTATTTT,CASSLGPGLTQYF
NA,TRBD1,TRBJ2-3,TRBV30,TGTGCCTGGAGTGGACAGGGTGCGGATACGCAGTATTTT,CAWSGQGADTQYF
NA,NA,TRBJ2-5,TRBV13,TGTGCCAGCAGCTTCTATCGGATTCTGGAGACCCAGTACTTC,CASSFYRILETQYF
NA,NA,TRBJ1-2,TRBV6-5,TGTGCCAGCAGTTATGGCAGCTTGGGCGATGGCTACACCTTC,CASSYGSLGDGYTF
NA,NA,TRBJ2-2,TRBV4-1,TGCGCCAGCAGCGGCAGCCCGAACACCGGGGAGCTGTTTTTT,CASSGSPNTGELFF
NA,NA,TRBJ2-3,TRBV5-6,TGTGCCAGCAGCTTGGCTTGGGACCCACGAGACACAGATACGCAGTATTTT,CASSLAWDPRDTDTQYF
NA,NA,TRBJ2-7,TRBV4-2,TGTGCCAGCAGCCAAGAAGACACTCCGAGCTCCTACGAGCAGTACTTC,CASSQEDTPSSYEQYF
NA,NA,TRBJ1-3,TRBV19,TGTGCCAGTCGTCAGGTGGCGGCTGGAAACACCATATATTTT,CASRQVAAGNTIYF
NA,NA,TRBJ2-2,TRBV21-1,TGTGCCAGCAGCCGCCGACTAGCGGGAGGGCCTGAATCGTCGAACACCGGGGAGCTGTTTTTT,CASSRRLAGGPESSNTGELFF
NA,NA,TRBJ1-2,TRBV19,TGTGCCAGTAGCCCGACGGTCTCCTATGGCTACACCTTC,CASSPTVSYGYTF
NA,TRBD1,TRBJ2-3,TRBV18,TGTGCCAGCTCACCCGGACAGGGAACCACAGATACGCAGTATTTT,CASSPGQGTTDTQYF
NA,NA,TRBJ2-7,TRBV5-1,TGCGCCAGCAGCTTGTCGGGATATGAGGGCGAGCAGTACTTC,CASSLSGYEGEQYF
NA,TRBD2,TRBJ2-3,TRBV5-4,TGTGCCAGCAGCCCAGGGACTAGCGGGAATGGGTTAGGAGATACGCAGTATTTT,CASSPGTSGNGLGDTQYF
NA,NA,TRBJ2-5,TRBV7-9,TGTGCCAGCAGCTTAGGCGGTTTGGCGGGGTCCCGGCAAGAGACCCAGTACTTC,CASSLGGLAGSRQETQYF
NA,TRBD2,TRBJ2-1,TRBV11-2,TGTGCCAGCAGCCAGGGACTAGCGGGAGTAAACAATGAGCAGTTCTTC,CASSQGLAGVNNEQFF
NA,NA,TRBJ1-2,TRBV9,TGTGCCAGCAGCGTAGGAGAATGGAGCTATGGCTACACCTTC,CASSVGEWSYGYTF
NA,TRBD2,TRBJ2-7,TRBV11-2,TGTGCCAGCAGCGGTACTGGCGGGAGGGCAGGGCAGTACTTC,CASSGTGGRAGQYF
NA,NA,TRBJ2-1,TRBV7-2,TGTGCCAGCAGCTTAGGTTCCGCGGCCCCACTCAATGAGCAGTTCTTC,CASSLGSAAPLNEQFF
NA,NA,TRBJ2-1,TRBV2,TGTGCCAGCAGTGAACCGGGGGCCCCTTACAATGAGCAGTTCTTC,CASSEPGAPYNEQFF
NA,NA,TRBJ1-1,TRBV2,TGTGCCAGCAGTGGGACCTTACCCACTGAAGCTTTCTTT,CASSGTLPTEAFF
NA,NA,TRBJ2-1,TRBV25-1,TGTGCCAGCAGGGAGCTCGGGGGAGATTATGAGCAGTTCTTC,CASRELGGDYEQFF
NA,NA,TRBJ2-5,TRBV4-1,TGCGCCAGCAGCACCAGCCTTAGCCGCCAAGAGACCCAGTACTTC,CASSTSLSRQETQYF
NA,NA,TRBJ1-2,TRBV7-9,TGTGCCAGCAGCTTGGGGGACAAAGGGAGTGGCTACACCTTC,CASSLGDKGSGYTF
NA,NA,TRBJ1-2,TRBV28,TGTGCCAGCAGTTTAGGTCCGAACTATGGCTACACCTTC,CASSLGPNYGYTF
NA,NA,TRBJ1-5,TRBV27,TGTGCCAGCAGTCGAAGATTCGATGGCAATCAGCCCCAGCATTTT,CASSRRFDGNQPQHF
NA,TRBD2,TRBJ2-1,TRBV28,TGTGCCAGCAGTTTAGCATCCGGGACTAGAAGTAATGAGCAGTTCTTC,CASSLASGTRSNEQFF
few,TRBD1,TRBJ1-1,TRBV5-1,TGCGCCAGCCGTCCCGGGACAGGGATCAACACTGAAGCTTTCTTT,CASRPGTGINTEAFF
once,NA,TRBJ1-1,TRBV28,TGTGCCAGCAGTTCCGGACACCCTAACACTGAAGCTTTCTTT,CASSSGHPNTEAFF
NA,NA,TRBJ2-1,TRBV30,TGTGCCTGGAGTGTATCCGGGGTCTACAATGAGCAGTTCTTC,CAWSVSGVYNEQFF
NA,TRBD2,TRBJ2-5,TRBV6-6,TGTGCCAGCAGGGGACTAGCGGGACAAGAGACCCAGTACTTC,CASRGLAGQETQYF
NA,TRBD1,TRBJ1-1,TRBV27,TGTGCCAGCAGTTTGCAAGGACAGGGGAACACTGAAGCTTTCTTT,CASSLQGQGNTEAFF
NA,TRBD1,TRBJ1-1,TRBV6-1,TGTGCCAGCTCCAACAGGGGAGCAACTGAAGCTTTCTTT,CASSNRGATEAFF
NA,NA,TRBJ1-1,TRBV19,TGTGCCAGTAGTATTCTGGGGACCCGGAGGACTGAAGCTTTCTTT,CASSILGTRRTEAFF
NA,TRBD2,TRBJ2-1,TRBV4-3,TGCGCCAGCAGCCAAGATAGCGGGAGGGCCGCGGATGAGCAGTTCTTC,CASSQDSGRAADEQFF
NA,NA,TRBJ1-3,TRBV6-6,TGTGCCAGCAGGGGGATTGGACAGTCCTCTGGAAACACCATATATTTT,CASRGIGQSSGNTIYF
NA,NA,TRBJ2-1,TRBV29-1,TGCAGCGTGTCGGAGCCGCCAAAGCAGTTCTTC,CSVSEPPKQFF